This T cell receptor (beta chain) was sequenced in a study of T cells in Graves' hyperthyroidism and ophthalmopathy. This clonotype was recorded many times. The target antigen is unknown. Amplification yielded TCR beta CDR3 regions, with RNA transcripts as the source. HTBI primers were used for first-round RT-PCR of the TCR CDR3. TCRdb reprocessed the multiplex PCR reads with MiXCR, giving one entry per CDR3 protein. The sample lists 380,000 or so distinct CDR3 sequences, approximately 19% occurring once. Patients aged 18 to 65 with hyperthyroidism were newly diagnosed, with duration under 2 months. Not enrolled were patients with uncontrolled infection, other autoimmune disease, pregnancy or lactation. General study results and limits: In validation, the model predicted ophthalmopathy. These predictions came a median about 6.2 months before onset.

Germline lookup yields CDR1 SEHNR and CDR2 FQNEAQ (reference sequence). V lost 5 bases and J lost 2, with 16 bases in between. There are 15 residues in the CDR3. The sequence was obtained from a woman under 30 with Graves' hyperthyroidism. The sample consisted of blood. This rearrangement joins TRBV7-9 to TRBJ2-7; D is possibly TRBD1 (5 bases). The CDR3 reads CASSASRQLPYEQYF. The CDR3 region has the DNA TGTGCCAGCAGCGCGAGCCGACAGTTACCCTACGAGCAGTACTTC.